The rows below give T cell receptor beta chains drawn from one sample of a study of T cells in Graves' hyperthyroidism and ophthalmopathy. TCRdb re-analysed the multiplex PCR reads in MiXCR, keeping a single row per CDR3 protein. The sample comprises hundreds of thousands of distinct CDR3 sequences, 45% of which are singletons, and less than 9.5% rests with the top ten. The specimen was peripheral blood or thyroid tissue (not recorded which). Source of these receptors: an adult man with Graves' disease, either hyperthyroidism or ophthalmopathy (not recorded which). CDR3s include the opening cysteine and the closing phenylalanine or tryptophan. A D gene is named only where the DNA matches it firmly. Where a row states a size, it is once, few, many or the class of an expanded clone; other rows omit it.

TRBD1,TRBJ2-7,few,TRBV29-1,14,CSVSDDRGDYEQYF,TGCAGCGTGTCCGATGACAGGGGGGACTACGAGCAGTACTTC
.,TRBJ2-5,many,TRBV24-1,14,CATSDSSVQETQYF,TGTGCCACCAGTGATTCAAGTGTCCAAGAGACCCAGTACTTC
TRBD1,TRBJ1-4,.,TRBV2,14,CASSETGGREKLFF,TGTGCCAGCAGTGAGACAGGGGGGAGGGAAAAACTGTTTTTT
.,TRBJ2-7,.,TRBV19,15,CASATGSGSAYEQYF,TGTGCCAGTGCCACAGGGTCGGGAAGCGCCTACGAGCAGTACTTC
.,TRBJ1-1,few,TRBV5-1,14,CASSLYRPNTEAFF,TGCGCCAGCAGCTTGTATAGGCCGAACACTGAAGCTTTCTTT
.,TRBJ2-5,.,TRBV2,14,CASSPEVAQETQYF,TGTGCCAGCAGCCCCGAGGTGGCCCAAGAGACCCAGTACTTC
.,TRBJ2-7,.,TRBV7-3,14,CASSPGAGVSGQYF,TGTGCCAGCAGCCCAGGGGCGGGAGTTTCGGGGCAGTACTTC
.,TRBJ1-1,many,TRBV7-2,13,CASRKTANTEAFF,TGTGCCAGCCGAAAGACAGCGAACACTGAAGCTTTCTTT
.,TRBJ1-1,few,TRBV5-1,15,CASSVDGLRNTEAFF,TGTGCCAGCAGCGTAGATGGGCTTCGGAACACTGAAGCTTTCTTT
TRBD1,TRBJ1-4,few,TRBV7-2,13,CASSPGQNEKLFF,TGTGCCAGCAGCCCGGGACAGAATGAAAAACTGTTTTTT
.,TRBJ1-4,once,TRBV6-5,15,CASSFLTEVNEKLFF,TGTGCCAGCAGTTTCCTGACAGAAGTTAATGAAAAACTGTTTTTT
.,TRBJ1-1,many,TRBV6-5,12,CASSQANTEAFF,TGTGCCAGCAGCCAAGCGAACACTGAAGCTTTCTTT
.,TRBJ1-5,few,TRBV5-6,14,CASSSVYSNQPQHF,TGTGCCAGCAGCTCGGTCTATAGCAATCAGCCCCAGCATTTT
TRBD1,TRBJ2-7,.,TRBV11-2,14,CASSLGQGSNEQYF,TGTGCCAGCAGCCTGGGACAGGGTAGCAACGAGCAGTACTTC
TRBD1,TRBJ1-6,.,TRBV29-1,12,CSVGTGVSPLHF,TGCAGCGTCGGGACAGGGGTTTCACCCCTCCACTTT
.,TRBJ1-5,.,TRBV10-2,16,CASRGGNRAPNQPQHF,TGCGCCAGCAGGGGTGGGAACAGGGCCCCCAATCAGCCCCAGCATTTT
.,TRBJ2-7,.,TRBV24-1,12,CATSTGNYEQYF,TGTGCCACCAGTACAGGGAACTACGAGCAGTACTTC
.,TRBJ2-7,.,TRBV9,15,CASSASPGDPYEQYF,TGTGCCAGCAGCGCTTCCCCGGGGGACCCCTACGAGCAGTACTTC
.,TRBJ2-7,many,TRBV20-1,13,CSARAGRTYEQYF,TGCAGTGCTAGAGCCGGACGGACCTACGAGCAGTACTTC
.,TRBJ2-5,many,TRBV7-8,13,CASSLAGVETQYF,TGTGCCAGCAGCTTAGCGGGAGTAGAGACCCAGTACTTC
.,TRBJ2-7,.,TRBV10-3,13,CAISFSRETEQYF,TGTGCCATCAGTTTTTCACGGGAGACCGAGCAGTACTTC
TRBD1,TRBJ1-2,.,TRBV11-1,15,CASSLTGTGLNGYTF,TGTGCCAGCAGCCTCACAGGGACAGGGCTAAATGGCTACACCTTC
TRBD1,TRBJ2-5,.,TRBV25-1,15,CASSSGGSGGETQYF,TGTGCCAGCAGCTCAGGGGGCAGTGGTGGAGAGACCCAGTACTTC
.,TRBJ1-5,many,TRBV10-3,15,CAISAEGLVNQPQHF,TGTGCCATCAGTGCTGAGGGGCTGGTCAATCAGCCCCAGCATTTT
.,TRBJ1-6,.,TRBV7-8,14,CASSPPGGLSPLHF,TGTGCCAGCAGCCCCCCCGGGGGCCTCTCACCCCTCCACTTT
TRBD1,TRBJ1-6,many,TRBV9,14,CASSAAGGDSPLHF,TGTGCCAGCAGCGCCGCAGGGGGGGATTCACCCCTCCACTTT
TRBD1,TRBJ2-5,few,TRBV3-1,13,CASSQRGQETQYF,TGTGCCAGCAGCCAGAGGGGGCAGGAGACCCAGTACTTC